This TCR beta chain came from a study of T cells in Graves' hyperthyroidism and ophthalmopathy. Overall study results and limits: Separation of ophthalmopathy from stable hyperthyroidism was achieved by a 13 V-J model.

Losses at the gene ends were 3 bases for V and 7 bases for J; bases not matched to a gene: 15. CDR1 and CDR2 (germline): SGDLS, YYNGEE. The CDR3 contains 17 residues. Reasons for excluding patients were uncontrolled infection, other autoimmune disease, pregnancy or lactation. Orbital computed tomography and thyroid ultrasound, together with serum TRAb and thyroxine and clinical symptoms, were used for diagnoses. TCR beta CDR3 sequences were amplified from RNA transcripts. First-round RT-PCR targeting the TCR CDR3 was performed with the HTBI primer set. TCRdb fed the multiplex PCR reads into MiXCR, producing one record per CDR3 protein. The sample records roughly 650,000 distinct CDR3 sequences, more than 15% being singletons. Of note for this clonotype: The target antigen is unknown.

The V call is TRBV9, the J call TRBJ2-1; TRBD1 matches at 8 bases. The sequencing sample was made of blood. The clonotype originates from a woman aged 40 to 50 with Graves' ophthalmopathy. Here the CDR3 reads CASSASRVTGERNEQFF. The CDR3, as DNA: TGTGCCAGCAGCGCGTCTAGGGTGACAGGGGAGAGAAATGAGCAGTTCTTC.